The subject of this entry is one T cell receptor (beta chain). The antigen it binds to is not known. Per-nucleotide qualities are absent, and no much larger clonotype sits a single base away. These data come from a study of blood T cells in healthy people across ages (dated by TCRdb to between 2014 and 2017). About the study as a whole: Template switching captured roughly one uniquely barcoded TCR beta cDNA molecule per two T cells in model experiments. To avoid experimental bias, donors of different ages were spread randomly across the sequencing lanes. Using the same blood draw, the study looked at two additional independent replicas of 1 million unique cDNA reads for two donors, one aged 18 to 29 and the other aged 80 or older. The donors were split into four age groups: young (average 16 years), middle-aged (over 35), aged (more than 60) and long-lived (roughly 88). To track age-related changes in TCR beta repertoire diversity, the study relied on deep sequencing normalized with unique cDNA molecular identifiers. Study-wide conclusions, independent of this receptor: The CMV infection status of donors was not known, potentially confounding age-related changes in expanded clonotypes. Because profiling used bulk unsorted PBMCs, naive and antigen-experienced compartments could not be compared conclusively. The long-lived group showed more naive CD4+ T cells, fewer expanded clones and increased TCR diversity than the aged group, suggesting age selection. Estimates of total diversity based on one million sequenced T cells were considered lower bounds and underestimates. Observed TCR beta diversity per million T cells fell roughly linearly with age, and a significant reduction was already apparent by age roughly 40. There was a strong correlation between observed TCR beta diversity and the percentage of naive T cells measured by flow cytometry.

According to the germline V gene, CDR1 reads SGHRS and CDR2 reads YFSETQ. Inclusive of the bounding cysteine and phenylalanine, the CDR3 is 16 residues long. Only the CDR3 DNA is retained, 48 bases long and in frame from the first base. Clipping removes 4 bases from V and 5 bases from J, with 14 as the unmatched junction base count. The 39 donors, aged 6 to 90 years, were systemically healthy Caucasian individuals from Russia. Approximately 9.3 milliliters of peripheral blood were drawn from each donor into EDTA-treated Vacutainer tubes. Ficoll-Paque density-gradient centrifugation was used to isolate PBMCs, with at least 6.5 million per sample. Total RNA was extracted from PBMCs with Trizol reagent, with at least 6 micrograms obtained per sample. For every donor, an aliquot of PBMCs went through flow cytometry to measure the percentages of naive CD45RAhigh/CD27high T cells. Library generation was performed with 5' RACE. Instrument on record: Illumina HiSeq 2500. The second PCR ran for roughly 6 to 11 cycles and used a J-beta primer mix along with a sample-barcoded 5' primer. A unique molecular identifier was introduced onto each TCR beta cDNA molecule by a template-switch 5' adaptor carrying 12 random nucleotides. Each sample yielded at least 3 million CDR3-containing paired-end reads. The Mint cDNA synthesis kit, primed by a TRBC-specific oligonucleotide, was used to synthesize first-strand cDNA from all RNA. Following uracil-DNA glycosylase treatment, a first 18-cycle PCR with universal primers M1SS and BC2_uni_R was performed on all cDNA. Concerning the study's data processing: Normalization of each sample was performed by random selection of 1 million high-quality reads, each carrying a distinct molecular identifier. Instead of being binned into consensus sequences, reads with shared molecular identifiers were discarded. MiTCR, run with a Q25 quality threshold and the strictest error-elimination algorithm, handled CDR3 identification, clonotype clustering and error correction. Lower-bound total TCR beta diversity was estimated with a nonparametric unseen species model using Euler transformation. TCRdb itself trimmed the public reads at Q25 with fastp, ran MiXCR and retained productive beta chains. CDR3 protein sequences are deduplicated, and each keeps its most common genes and DNA. Clone size and V and J calls follow TCRdb, not the original study. Recorded for this sample are some 730,000 distinct CDR3 sequences; about 20% of them occurred a single time. The ten largest clonotypes hold 22% of the sample.

The sequenced sample was blood. The chain is made from TRBV5-1 and TRBJ1-1, and 7 junction bases match TRBD1. The source is a man between 65 and 85 years old in good health. In nucleotide form, the sequence is TGCGCCAGCAGCCCGTGGACAGGTGCCATAGGAACTGAAGCTTTCTTT. This translates into CASSPWTGAIGTEAFF. This CDR3, with the reference TRBV5-1 and TRBJ1-1 proteins standing in past its ends, gives the full variable domain KAGVTQTPRYLIKTRGQQVTLSCSPISGHRSVSWYQQTPGQGLQFLFEYFSETQRNKGNFPGRFSGRQFSNSRSEMNVSTLELGDSALYLCASSPWTGAIGTEAFFGQGTRLTVV.